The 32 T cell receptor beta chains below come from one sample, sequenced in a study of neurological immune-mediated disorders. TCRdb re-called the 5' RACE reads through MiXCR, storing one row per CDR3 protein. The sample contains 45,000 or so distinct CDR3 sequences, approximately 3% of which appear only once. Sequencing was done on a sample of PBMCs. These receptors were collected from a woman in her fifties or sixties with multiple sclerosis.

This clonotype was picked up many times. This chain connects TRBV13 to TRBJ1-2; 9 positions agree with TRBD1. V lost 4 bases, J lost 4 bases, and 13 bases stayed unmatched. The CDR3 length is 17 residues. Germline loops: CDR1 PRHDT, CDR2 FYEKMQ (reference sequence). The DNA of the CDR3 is TGTGCCAGCAGCTACCGTGGACAGGGGTTAGGTCGCTATGGCTACACCTTC. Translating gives CASSYRGQGLGRYGYTF.

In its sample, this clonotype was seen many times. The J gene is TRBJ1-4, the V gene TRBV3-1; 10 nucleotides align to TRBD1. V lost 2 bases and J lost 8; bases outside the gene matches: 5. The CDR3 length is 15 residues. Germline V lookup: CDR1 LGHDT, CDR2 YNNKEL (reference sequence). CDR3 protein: CASSQPGQGGEKLFF. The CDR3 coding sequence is TGTGCCAGCAGCCAACCTGGACAGGGGGGCGAAAAACTGTTTTTT. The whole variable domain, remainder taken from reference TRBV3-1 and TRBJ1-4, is DTAVSQTPKYLVTQMGNDKSIKCEQNLGHDTMYWYKQDSKKFLKIMFSYNNKELIINETVPNRFSPKSPDKAHLNLHINSLELGDSAVYFCASSQPGQGGEKLFFGSGTQLSVL.

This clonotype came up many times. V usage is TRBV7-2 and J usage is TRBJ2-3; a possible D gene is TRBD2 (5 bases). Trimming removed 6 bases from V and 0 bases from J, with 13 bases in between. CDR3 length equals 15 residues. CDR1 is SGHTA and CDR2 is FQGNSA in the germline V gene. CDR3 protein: CASSLTRLSTDTQYF. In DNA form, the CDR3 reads TGTGCCAGCAGTTTAACTAGACTTAGCACAGATACGCAGTATTTT.

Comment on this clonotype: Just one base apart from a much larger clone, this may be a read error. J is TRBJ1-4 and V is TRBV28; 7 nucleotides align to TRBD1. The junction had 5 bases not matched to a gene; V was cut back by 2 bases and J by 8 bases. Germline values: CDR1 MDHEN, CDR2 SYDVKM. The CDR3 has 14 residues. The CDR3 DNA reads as TGTGCCAGCAGTTTACAGGGGGTAGAGGAAAAACTGTTTTTT. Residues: CASSLQGVEEKLFF.

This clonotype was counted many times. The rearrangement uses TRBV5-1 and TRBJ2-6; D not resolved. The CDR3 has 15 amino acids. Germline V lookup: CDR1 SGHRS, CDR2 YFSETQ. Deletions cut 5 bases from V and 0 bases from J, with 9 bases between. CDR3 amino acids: CASRDVGSGANVLTF. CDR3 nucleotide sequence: TGCGCCAGCAGGGATGTGGGCTCTGGGGCCAACGTCCTGACTTTC.

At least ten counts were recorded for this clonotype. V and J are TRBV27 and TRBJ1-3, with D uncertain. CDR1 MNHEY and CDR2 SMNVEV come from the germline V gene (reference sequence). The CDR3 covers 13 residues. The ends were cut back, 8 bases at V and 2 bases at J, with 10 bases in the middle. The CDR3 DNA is TGTGCCAGCCGAGCAAGCGCTGGAAACACCATATATTTT. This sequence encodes CASRASAGNTIYF.

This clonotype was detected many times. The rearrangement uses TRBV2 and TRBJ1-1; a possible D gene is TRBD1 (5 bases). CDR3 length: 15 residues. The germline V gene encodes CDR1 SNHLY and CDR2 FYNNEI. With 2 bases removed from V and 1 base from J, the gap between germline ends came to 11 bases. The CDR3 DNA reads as TGTGCCAGCAGTGAATGGGGCAGGGAGAACACTGAAGCTTTCTTT. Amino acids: CASSEWGRENTEAFF.

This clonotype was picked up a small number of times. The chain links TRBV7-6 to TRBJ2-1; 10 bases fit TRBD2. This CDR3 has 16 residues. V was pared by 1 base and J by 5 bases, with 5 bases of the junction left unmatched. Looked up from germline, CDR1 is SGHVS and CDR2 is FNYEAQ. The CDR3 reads CASSLEASGGHNEQFF. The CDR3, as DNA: TGTGCCAGCAGCTTAGAGGCTAGCGGGGGCCACAATGAGCAGTTCTTC.

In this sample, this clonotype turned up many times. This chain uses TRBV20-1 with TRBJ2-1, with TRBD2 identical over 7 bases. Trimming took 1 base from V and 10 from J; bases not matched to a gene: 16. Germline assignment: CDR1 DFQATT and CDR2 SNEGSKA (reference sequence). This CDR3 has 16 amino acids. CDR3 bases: TGCAGTGCTAGAGCCAGCGGGGTTGGGGGTGATGGGGAGCAGTTCTTC. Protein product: CSARASGVGGDGEQFF.

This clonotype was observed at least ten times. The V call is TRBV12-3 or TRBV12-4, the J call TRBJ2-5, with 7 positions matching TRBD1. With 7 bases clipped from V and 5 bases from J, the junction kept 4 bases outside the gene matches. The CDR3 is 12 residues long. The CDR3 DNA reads TGTGCCAGCAAAGGGGGCTTGGAGACCCAGTACTTC. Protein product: CASKGGLETQYF.

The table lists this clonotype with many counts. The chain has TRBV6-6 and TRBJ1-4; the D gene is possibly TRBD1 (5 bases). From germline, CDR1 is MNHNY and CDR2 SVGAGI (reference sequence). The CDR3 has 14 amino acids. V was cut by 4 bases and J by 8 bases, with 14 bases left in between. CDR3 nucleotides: TGTGCCAGCAGTTTCGGGGCCCGCCGGGAAAAACTGTTTTTT. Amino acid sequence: CASSFGARREKLFF.

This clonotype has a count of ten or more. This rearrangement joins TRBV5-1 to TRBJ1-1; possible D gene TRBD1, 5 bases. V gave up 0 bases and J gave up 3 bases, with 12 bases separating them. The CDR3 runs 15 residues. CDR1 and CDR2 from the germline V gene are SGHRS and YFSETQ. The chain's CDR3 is CASSLEAGRDTEAFF. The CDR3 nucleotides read TGCGCCAGCAGCTTGGAGGCGGGGCGGGACACTGAAGCTTTCTTT.

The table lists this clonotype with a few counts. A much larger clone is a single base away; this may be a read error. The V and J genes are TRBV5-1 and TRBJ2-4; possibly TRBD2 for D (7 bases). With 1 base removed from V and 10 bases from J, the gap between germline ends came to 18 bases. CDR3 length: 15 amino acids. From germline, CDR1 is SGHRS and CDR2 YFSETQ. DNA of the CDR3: TGCGCCAGCAGCTTGCAGGGGAGGGGAGCAAAAATTCAGTACTTC. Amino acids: CASSLQGRGAKIQYF.

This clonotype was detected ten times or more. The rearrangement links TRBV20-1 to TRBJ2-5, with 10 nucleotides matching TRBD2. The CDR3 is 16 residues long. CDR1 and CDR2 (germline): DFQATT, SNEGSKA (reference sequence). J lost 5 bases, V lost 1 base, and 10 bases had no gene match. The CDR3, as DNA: TGCAGTGCTAGAGCCGATACTAGCGGGAAAGTCGAGACCCAGTACTTC. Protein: CSARADTSGKVETQYF.

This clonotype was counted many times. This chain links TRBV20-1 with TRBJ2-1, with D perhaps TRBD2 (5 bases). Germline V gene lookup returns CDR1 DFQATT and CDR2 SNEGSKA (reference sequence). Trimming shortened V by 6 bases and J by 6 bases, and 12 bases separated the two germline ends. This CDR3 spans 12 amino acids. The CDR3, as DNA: TGCAGTGCGAGACGGGGAGCCAATGAGCAGTTCTTC. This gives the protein CSARRGANEQFF.

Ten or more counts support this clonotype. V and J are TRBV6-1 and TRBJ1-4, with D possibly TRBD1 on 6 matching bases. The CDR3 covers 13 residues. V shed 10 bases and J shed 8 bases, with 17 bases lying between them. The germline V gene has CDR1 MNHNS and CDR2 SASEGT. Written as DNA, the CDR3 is TGTGCCACTAGAGGGGGGCAAGGGGAAAAACTGTTTTTT. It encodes CATRGGQGEKLFF.

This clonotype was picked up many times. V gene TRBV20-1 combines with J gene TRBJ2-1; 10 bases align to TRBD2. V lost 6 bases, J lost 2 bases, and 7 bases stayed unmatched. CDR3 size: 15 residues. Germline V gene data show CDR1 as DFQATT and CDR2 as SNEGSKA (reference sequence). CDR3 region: CSALIAGGPYNEQFF. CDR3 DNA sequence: TGCAGTGCCCTAATAGCGGGAGGACCCTACAATGAGCAGTTCTTC.

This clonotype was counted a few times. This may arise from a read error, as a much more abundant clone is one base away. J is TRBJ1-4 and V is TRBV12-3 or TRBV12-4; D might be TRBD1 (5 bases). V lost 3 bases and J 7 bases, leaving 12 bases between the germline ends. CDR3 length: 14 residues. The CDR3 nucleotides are TGTGCCAGCAGTTTCCAGGGCGGGACTGAAAAACTGTTTTTT. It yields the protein CASSFQGGTEKLFF.

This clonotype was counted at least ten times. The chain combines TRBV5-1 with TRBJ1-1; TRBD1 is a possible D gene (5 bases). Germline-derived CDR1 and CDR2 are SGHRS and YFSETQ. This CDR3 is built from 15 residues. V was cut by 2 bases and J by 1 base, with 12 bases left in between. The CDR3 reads CASSLTGTENTEAFF. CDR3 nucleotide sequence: TGCGCCAGCAGCTTAACCGGGACGGAGAACACTGAAGCTTTCTTT.

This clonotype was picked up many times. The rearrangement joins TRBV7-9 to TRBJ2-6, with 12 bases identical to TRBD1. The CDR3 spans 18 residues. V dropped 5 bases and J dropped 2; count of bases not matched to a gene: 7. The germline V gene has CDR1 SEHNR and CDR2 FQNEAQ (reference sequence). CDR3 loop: CASSPWGQGAAGANVLTF. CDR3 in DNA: TGTGCCAGCAGCCCCTGGGGACAGGGGGCTGCTGGGGCCAACGTCCTGACTTTC.

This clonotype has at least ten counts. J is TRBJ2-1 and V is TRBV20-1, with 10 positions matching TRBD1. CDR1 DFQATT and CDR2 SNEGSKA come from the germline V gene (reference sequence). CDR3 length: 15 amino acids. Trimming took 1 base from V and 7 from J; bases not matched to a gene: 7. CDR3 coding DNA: TGCAGTGCTAGAGTAATGGGACAGGGGAGAAATGAGCAGTTCTTC. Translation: CSARVMGQGRNEQFF.

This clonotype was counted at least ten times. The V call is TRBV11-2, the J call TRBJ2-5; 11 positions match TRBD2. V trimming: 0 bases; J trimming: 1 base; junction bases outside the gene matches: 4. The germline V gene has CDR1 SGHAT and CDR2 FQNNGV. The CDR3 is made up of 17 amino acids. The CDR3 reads CASSLDQLAGGQETQYF. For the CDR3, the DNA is TGTGCCAGCAGCTTAGATCAGCTAGCGGGGGGCCAAGAGACCCAGTACTTC.

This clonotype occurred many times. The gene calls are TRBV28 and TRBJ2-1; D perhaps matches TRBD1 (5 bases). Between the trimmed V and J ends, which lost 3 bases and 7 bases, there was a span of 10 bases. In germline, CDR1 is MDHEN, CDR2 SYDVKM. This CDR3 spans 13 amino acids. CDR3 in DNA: TGTGCCAGCAGTTTGGGGCTACCAAATGAGCAGTTCTTC. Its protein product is CASSLGLPNEQFF.

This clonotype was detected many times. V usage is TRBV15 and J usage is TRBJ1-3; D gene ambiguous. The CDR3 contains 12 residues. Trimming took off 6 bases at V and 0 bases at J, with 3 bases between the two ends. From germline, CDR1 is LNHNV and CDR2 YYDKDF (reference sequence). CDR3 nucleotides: TGTGCCACCAGGAACTCTGGAAACACCATATATTTT. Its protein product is CATRNSGNTIYF.

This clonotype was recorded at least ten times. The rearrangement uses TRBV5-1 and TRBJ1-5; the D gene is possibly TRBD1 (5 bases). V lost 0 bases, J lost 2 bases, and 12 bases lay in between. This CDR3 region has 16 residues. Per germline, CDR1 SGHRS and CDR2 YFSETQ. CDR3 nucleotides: TGCGCCAGCAGCTTGGATGGCCAGGGACGCAATCAGCCCCAGCATTTT. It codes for CASSLDGQGRNQPQHF.

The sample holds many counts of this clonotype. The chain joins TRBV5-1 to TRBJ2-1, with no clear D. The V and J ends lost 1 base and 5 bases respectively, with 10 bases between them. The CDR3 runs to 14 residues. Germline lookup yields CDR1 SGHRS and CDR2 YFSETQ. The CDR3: CASSLWAGDNEQFF. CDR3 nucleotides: TGCGCCAGCAGCTTGTGGGCTGGGGACAATGAGCAGTTCTTC.

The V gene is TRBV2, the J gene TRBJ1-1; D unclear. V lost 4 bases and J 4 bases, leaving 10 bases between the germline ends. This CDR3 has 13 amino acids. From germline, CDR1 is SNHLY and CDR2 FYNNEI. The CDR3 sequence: CASSAGPGTEAFF. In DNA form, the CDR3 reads TGTGCCAGCAGTGCCGGTCCTGGCACTGAAGCTTTCTTT.

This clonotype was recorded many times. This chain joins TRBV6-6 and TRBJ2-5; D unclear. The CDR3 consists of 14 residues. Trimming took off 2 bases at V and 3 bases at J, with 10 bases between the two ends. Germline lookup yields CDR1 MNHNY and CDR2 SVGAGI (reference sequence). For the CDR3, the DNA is TGTGCCAGCAGTTACCTCGCTTACAAAGAGACCCAGTACTTC. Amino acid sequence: CASSYLAYKETQYF.

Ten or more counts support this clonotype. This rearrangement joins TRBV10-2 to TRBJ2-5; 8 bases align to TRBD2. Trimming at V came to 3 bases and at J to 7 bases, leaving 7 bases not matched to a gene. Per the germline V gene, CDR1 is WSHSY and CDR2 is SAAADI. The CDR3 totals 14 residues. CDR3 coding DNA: TGCGCCAGCAGTGACGGGCTGGCGGGGGGGACCCAGTACTTC. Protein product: CASSDGLAGGTQYF.

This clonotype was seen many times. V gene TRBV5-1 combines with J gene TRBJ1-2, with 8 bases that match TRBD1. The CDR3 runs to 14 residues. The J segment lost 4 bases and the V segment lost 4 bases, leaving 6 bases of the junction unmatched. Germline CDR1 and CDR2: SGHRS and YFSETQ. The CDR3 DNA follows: TGCGCCAGCAGCGAGCAGGGGGCAGGCTATGGCTACACCTTC. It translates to CASSEQGAGYGYTF.

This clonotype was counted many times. For the CDR3, the DNA is TGTGCCAGCAGCCTCGTTCCGGGGTCGGAAGCTTTCTTT. Translated: CASSLVPGSEAFF. The V and J genes are TRBV4-2 and TRBJ1-1; D remains unclear. The length of the CDR3 is 13 residues. Germline V gene lookup returns CDR1 LGHNA and CDR2 YNFKEQ. The V and J ends lost 4 bases and 8 bases respectively, with 14 bases between them.

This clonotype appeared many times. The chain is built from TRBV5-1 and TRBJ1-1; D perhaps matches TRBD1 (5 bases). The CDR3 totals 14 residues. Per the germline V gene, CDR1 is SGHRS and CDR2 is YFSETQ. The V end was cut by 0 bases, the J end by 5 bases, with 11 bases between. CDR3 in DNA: TGCGCCAGCAGCTTGGGGGGGAAAGGGACTGAAGCTTTCTTT. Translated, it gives CASSLGGKGTEAFF. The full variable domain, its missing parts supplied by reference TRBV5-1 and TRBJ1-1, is KAGVTQTPRYLIKTRGQQVTLSCSPISGHRSVSWYQQTPGQGLQFLFEYFSETQRNKGNFPGRFSGRQFSNSRSEMNVSTLELGDSALYLCASSLGGKGTEAFFGQGTRLTVV.